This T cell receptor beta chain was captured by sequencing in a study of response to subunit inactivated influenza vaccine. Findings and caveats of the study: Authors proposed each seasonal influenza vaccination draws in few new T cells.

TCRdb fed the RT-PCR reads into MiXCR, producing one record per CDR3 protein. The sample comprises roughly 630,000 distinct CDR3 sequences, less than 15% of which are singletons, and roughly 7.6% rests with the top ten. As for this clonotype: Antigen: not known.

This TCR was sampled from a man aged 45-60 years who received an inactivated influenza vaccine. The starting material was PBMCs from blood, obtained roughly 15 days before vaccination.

The chain's CDR3 is CASSPTSGGPREQFF. The CDR3 nucleotides read TGCGCCAGCAGTCCGACTAGCGGGGGCCCGAGGGAGCAGTTCTTC. The gene calls are TRBV5-1 and TRBJ2-1; 12 bases match TRBD2. The CDR3 has 15 amino acids. Germline V CDR1 and CDR2: SGHRS, YFSETQ. V lost 5 bases to trimming and J lost 10 bases; unmatched junction nucleotides: 10.